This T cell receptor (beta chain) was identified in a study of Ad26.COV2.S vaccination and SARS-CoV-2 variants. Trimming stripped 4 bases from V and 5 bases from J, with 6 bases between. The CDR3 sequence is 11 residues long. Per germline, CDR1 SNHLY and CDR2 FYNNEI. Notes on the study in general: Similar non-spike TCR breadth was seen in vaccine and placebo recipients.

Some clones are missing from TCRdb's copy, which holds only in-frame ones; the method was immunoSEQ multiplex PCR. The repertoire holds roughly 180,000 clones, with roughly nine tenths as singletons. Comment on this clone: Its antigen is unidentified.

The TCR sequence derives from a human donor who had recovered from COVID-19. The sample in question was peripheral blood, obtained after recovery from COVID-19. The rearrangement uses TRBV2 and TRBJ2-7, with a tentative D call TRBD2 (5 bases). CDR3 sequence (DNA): TGTGCCAGCAGTGTGGGAGACGAGCAGTACTTC. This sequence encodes CASSVGDEQYF.